What follows are 31 T cell receptor beta chains derived from one specimen sequenced in a study of blood T cell repertoires in COVID-19. The data were produced by immunoSEQ multiplex PCR, yet TCRdb's version contains in-frame clones alone and is incomplete. The sample lists around 170,000 clones, about 86% seen once, with 7.5% to 10% in the top ten. The material sequenced was peripheral blood. The receptors derive from a man aged 50-60 years with active or convalescent COVID-19.

J is TRBJ1-5 and V is TRBV27, with TRBD1 identical over 7 bases. The CDR3 is made up of 14 amino acids. Germline loops: CDR1 MNHEY, CDR2 SMNVEV (reference sequence). Trimming removed 6 bases from V and 4 bases from J; junction bases left unmatched: 6. CDR3 region: CASRLQGINQPQHF. The CDR3 DNA reads TGTGCCAGCAGATTACAGGGGATAAATCAGCCCCAGCATTTT.

This clone was seen once. V gene TRBV4-1 combines with J gene TRBJ2-5; 8 nucleotides line up with TRBD1. From germline, CDR1 is MGHRA and CDR2 YSYEKL. With 1 base clipped from V and 5 bases from J, the junction kept 6 bases outside the gene matches. The CDR3 extends over 15 amino acids. CDR3 nucleotide sequence: TGCGCCAGCAGCCAAGCGACAGGGGTTGGGGAGACCCAGTACTTC. Protein: CASSQATGVGETQYF.

This chain connects TRBV10-1 to TRBJ2-7; D is unclear. The CDR3 runs 13 residues. The V gene's germline CDR1 is WNHNN and CDR2 SYGVQD (reference sequence). V was cut by 2 bases and J by 4 bases, with 9 bases left in between. CDR3 protein: CASSEDTLYEQYF. In DNA, the CDR3 is TGCGCCAGCAGTGAGGACACCTTATACGAGCAGTACTTC.

A note on this clone: Other DNA sequences in the sample encode the same CDR3. CDR3 bases: TGTGCCAGCGGGGGACAGGGGGCGGGTGGCTACACCTTC. It yields the protein CASGGQGAGGYTF. The chain links TRBV6-5 to TRBJ1-2; 12 bases match TRBD1. This CDR3 contains 13 residues. From germline, CDR1 is MNHEY and CDR2 SVGAGI. The V gene end was trimmed by 8 bases and the J gene end by 7 bases; junction bases not matched to a gene: 5.

This chain joins TRBV19 and TRBJ1-1; possibly TRBD1 for D (6 bases). The CDR3 consists of 13 residues. Germline V gene sequence: CDR1 LNHDA, CDR2 SQIVND (reference sequence). V was trimmed by 10 bases and J by 4 bases, leaving 16 bases between them. CDR3: CATRGQLRTEAFF. The CDR3 region has the DNA TGTGCCACCCGGGGACAACTTCGCACTGAAGCTTTCTTT.

The chain uses TRBV28 and TRBJ1-1; no clear D. V shed 3 bases and J shed 0 bases, with 8 bases lying between them. The CDR3 runs to 14 residues. Germline V gene data show CDR1 as MDHEN and CDR2 as SYDVKM. CDR3 protein: CASSLVVMNTEAFF. The CDR3, as DNA: TGTGCCAGCAGTTTGGTAGTTATGAACACTGAAGCTTTCTTT.

The genes are TRBV7-3 and TRBJ1-1; 7 bases are shared with TRBD1. In germline, CDR1 is SGHTA, CDR2 FQGTGA. Germline trimming cut 5 bases from V and 4 bases from J; bases unmatched to any gene: 7. CDR3 size: 14 residues. In DNA form, the CDR3 reads TGTGCCAGCAGCCTCACCGCAGGGGGCACTGAAGCTTTCTTT. Its translation is CASSLTAGGTEAFF.

CDR3 in amino acids: CASRNRDSTGELFF. CDR3 coding DNA: TGTGCCAGCAGGAATCGGGATAGCACCGGGGAGCTGTTTTTT. This chain connects TRBV25-1 to TRBJ2-2; D may be TRBD2 (5 bases). V was cut by 6 bases and J by 4 bases, with 12 bases left in between. The CDR3 sequence is 14 residues long. The germline V gene encodes CDR1 MGHDK and CDR2 SYGVNS.

This chain's CDR3 is CASSRTTGDGQNTEAFF. DNA for the CDR3: TGCGCCAGCAGCAGAACGACAGGGGACGGGCAGAACACTGAAGCTTTCTTT. The rearrangement joins TRBV5-1 to TRBJ1-1; 8 bases agree with TRBD1. Looked up from germline, CDR1 is SGHRS and CDR2 is YFSETQ. Trimming cost V 4 bases and J 1 base; bases outside gene matches: 12. The CDR3 is 17 residues long.

The rearrangement uses TRBV14 and TRBJ1-1; no clear D gene. Trimming pared 5 bases from V and 1 base from J, leaving 8 bases between. CDR3 length: 13 amino acids. Germline CDR1 SGHDN, CDR2 FVKESK. CDR3: CASSYGENTEAFF. In DNA, the CDR3 is TGTGCCAGCAGCTACGGTGAGAACACTGAAGCTTTCTTT.

V and J are TRBV3-1 (or the pseudogene TRBV3-2) and TRBJ2-1; the D gene is possibly TRBD2 (6 bases). V shed 2 bases and J shed 6 bases, with 14 bases lying between them. The germline CDR1 and CDR2 sequences are LGHDT and YNNKEL (reference sequence). The CDR3 loop spans 15 amino acids. The CDR3 here is CASSQSLVAANEQFF. For the CDR3, the DNA is TGTGCCAGCAGCCAAAGTCTAGTAGCGGCCAATGAGCAGTTCTTC.

The genes are TRBV12-3 or TRBV12-4 and TRBJ1-1, with a weak D call TRBD1 (5 bases). This CDR3 region has 13 residues. V lost 10 bases and J 1 base, leaving 13 bases between the germline ends. In DNA form, the CDR3 reads TGTGCCACCAAGGTAGGGGAGAACACTGAAGCTTTCTTT. Translation gives CATKVGENTEAFF.

This clone was recorded only once. This chain uses TRBV7-6 with TRBJ1-1; possible D gene TRBD1, 5 bases. The CDR3 has 13 residues. Trimming removed 4 bases from V and 4 bases from J, with 10 bases in between. Germline CDR1 SGHVS, CDR2 FNYEAQ. The CDR3 spells CASSSGQGTEAFF. The CDR3 DNA is TGTGCCAGCAGCTCCGGGCAGGGCACTGAAGCTTTCTTT.

On this clone: Germline and junction disagree at one end, which may indicate a read error. V is TRBV20-1 and J is TRBJ1-5; 9 bases map to TRBD1. Germline V CDR1 and CDR2: DFQATT, SNEGSKA (reference sequence). The length of the CDR3 is 13 residues. The CDR3 reads CSASTGGNQPQHF. The DNA of the CDR3 is TGCAGTGCTAGTACAGGGGGCAACCAGCCCCAGCATTTT.

This clone showed up just a few times. The rearrangement links TRBV9 to TRBJ2-3; TRBD2 aligns across 10 bases. The ends lost 4 bases at V and 5 bases at J; junction bases unmatched: 7. There are 15 residues in the CDR3. Germline CDR1 and CDR2: SGDLS and YYNGEE. CDR3 residues: CASSPLAGVEDTQYF. The CDR3, as DNA: TGTGCCAGCAGCCCCCTAGCGGGGGTAGAAGATACGCAGTATTTT.

The genes are TRBV6-6 and TRBJ2-5, with TRBD2 identical over 9 bases. Per germline, CDR1 MNHNY and CDR2 SVGAGI (reference sequence). This CDR3 is 16 amino acids long. V lost 6 bases, J lost 0 bases, and 8 bases stayed unmatched. In DNA, the CDR3 is TGTGCCAGCAGCTGGCCTAGCGGGGACCACCAAGAGACCCAGTACTTC. Translating gives CASSWPSGDHQETQYF.

This sequence joins TRBV24-1 and TRBJ2-3, with TRBD1 as a possible D gene (6 bases). Germline lookup yields CDR1 KGHDR and CDR2 SFDVKD. This CDR3 spans 13 amino acids. Trimming cost V 9 bases and J 3 bases, with 12 bases left between them. The CDR3 region has the DNA TGTGCCACCCGGGACACTTGGACAGATACGCAGTATTTT. It is translated as CATRDTWTDTQYF.

The V and J genes are TRBV5-6 and TRBJ1-2; 9 nucleotides agree with TRBD1. The CDR3 loop spans 15 amino acids. The junction had 5 bases not matched to a gene; V was cut back by 0 bases and J by 5 bases. Per the germline V gene, CDR1 is SGHDT and CDR2 is YYEEEE. The CDR3 DNA is TGTGCCAGCAGCTTGGACAGGGGGCAATCGTATGGCTACACCTTC. The encoded protein is CASSLDRGQSYGYTF.

CDR3 bases: TGTGCCAGCTCCCCGGGTACGGAAGCTTTCTTT. It is translated as CASSPGTEAFF. This chain links TRBV18 with TRBJ1-1; no firm D call. CDR1 is KGHSH and CDR2 is LQKENI in the germline V gene. The CDR3 consists of 11 residues. Trimming cost V 6 bases and J 8 bases, with 10 bases left between them.

The chain couples TRBV11-3 to TRBJ2-2; D not resolved. Trimming left V 4 bases short and J 1 base short, with 13 bases between. Per germline, CDR1 SGHNT and CDR2 YENEEA. The CDR3 spans 16 residues. The CDR3 sequence is CASSSRQAKNTGELFF. As DNA, the CDR3 is TGTGCCAGCAGCTCCCGTCAGGCAAAGAACACCGGGGAGCTGTTTTTT. The whole variable domain, filled in from reference TRBV11-3 and TRBJ2-2, reads EAGVVQSPRYKIIEKKQPVAFWCNPISGHNTLYWYLQNLGQGPELLIRYENEEAVDDSQLPKDRFSAERLKGVDSTLKIQPAELGDSAVYLCASSSRQAKNTGELFFGEGSRLTVL.

The chain carries TRBV6-4 and TRBJ2-1; 11 nucleotides line up with TRBD1. V lost 6 bases and J lost 6; bases outside the gene matches: 7. The germline V gene encodes CDR1 MRHNA and CDR2 SNTAGT. The CDR3 length is 15 residues. CDR3 amino acids: CASSPGDRGFNEQFF. DNA for the CDR3: TGTGCCAGCAGCCCCGGGGACAGGGGGTTCAATGAGCAGTTCTTC.

The V gene is TRBV28, the J gene TRBJ2-4; 14 bases are shared with TRBD2. CDR1 MDHEN and CDR2 SYDVKM come from the germline V gene. There are 17 residues in the CDR3. Trimming took 5 bases from V and 0 from J; bases not matched to a gene: 3. The CDR3 reads CASSPGLAGGAKNIQYF. DNA for the CDR3: TGTGCCAGCAGTCCTGGACTAGCGGGAGGAGCCAAAAACATTCAGTACTTC. Full variable domain (missing parts from reference TRBV28 and TRBJ2-4): DVKVTQSSRYLVKRTGEKVFLECVQDMDHENMFWYRQDPGLGLRLIYFSYDVKMKEKGDIPEGYSVSREKKERFSLILESASTNQTSMYLCASSPGLAGGAKNIQYFGAGTRLSVL.

The V and J genes are TRBV30 and TRBJ1-1, with D tentatively TRBD1 (5 bases). The CDR3 sequence is 13 residues long. Germline loops: CDR1 GTSNPN, CDR2 SVGIG (reference sequence). Trimming removed 0 bases at V and 4 bases at J, with 9 bases between. Here the CDR3 DNA reads TGTGCCTGGAGTGTACTGGGGGGCACTGAAGCTTTCTTT. Its translation: CAWSVLGGTEAFF.

The V gene is TRBV18, the J gene TRBJ2-1; 11 bases align to TRBD2. Losses at the gene ends were 4 bases for V and 5 bases for J; bases not matched to a gene: 4. The germline gives CDR1 KGHSH, CDR2 LQKENI. The CDR3 runs to 15 residues. The CDR3, as DNA: TGTGCCAGCTCACGGGGACTAGCGGTAAACAATGAGCAGTTCTTC. Translation gives CASSRGLAVNNEQFF.

The chain links TRBV28 to TRBJ1-4, with 7 bases matching TRBD1. The CDR3 has 14 amino acids. Germline CDR1 MDHEN, CDR2 SYDVKM. With V trimmed by 3 bases and J by 2 bases, 0 bases remained unmatched. In DNA form, the CDR3 reads TGTGCCAGCAGTTTGACAGGGACTAATGAAAAACTGTTTTTT. This sequence encodes CASSLTGTNEKLFF. The full variable domain, in which reference TRBV28 and TRBJ1-4 provide the parts outside the CDR3, is DVKVTQSSRYLVKRTGEKVFLECVQDMDHENMFWYRQDPGLGLRLIYFSYDVKMKEKGDIPEGYSVSREKKERFSLILESASTNQTSMYLCASSLTGTNEKLFFGSGTQLSVL.

In the case of this clone: The identical CDR3 is also encoded by other nucleotide sequences in the sample. The V gene is TRBV7-9, the J gene TRBJ1-2, with D uncertain. The CDR3 is made up of 14 amino acids. The germline V gene encodes CDR1 SEHNR and CDR2 FQNEAQ (reference sequence). Between the trimmed V and J ends, which lost 3 bases and 4 bases, there was a span of 12 bases. The DNA for the CDR3 is TGTGCCAGCAGCTTGGACCCGGGGAGCTATGGCTACACCTTC. It codes for CASSLDPGSYGYTF.

CDR3 in DNA: TGTGCCACCAGCAGAGATAGATCCCAAGAGACCCAGTACTTC. This encodes CATSRDRSQETQYF. The chain links TRBV15 to TRBJ2-5; D not certain. Germline V CDR1 and CDR2: LNHNV, YYDKDF (reference sequence). Trimming removed 0 bases from V and 1 base from J, with 6 bases in between. CDR3 length: 14 amino acids. The whole variable domain, filled in from reference TRBV15 and TRBJ2-5, reads DAMVIQNPRYQVTQFGKPVTLSCSQTLNHNVMYWYQQKSSQAPKLLFHYYDKDFNNEADTPDNFQSRRPNTSFCFLDIRSPGLGDTAMYLCATSRDRSQETQYFGPGTRLLVL.

V usage is TRBV7-2 and J usage is TRBJ2-1, with 7 bases that match TRBD1. The V gene end was trimmed by 5 bases and the J gene end by 7 bases; junction bases not matched to a gene: 8. CDR3 length: 14 residues. Per the germline V gene, CDR1 is SGHTA and CDR2 is FQGNSA. In DNA, the CDR3 is TGTGCCAGCAGCCGTGACAGGGTTCAGAATGAGCAGTTCTTC. It yields the protein CASSRDRVQNEQFF.

The chain uses TRBV28 and TRBJ2-7; 9 bases are a match to TRBD2. This CDR3 has 16 amino acids. V shed 4 bases and J 4 bases; nucleotides not matched to a gene: 11. CDR1 is MDHEN, CDR2 SYDVKM, per germline. CDR3 region: CASSSLNSGRQYEQYF. The CDR3 region has the DNA TGTGCCAGCAGTTCACTCAATAGCGGGAGACAATACGAGCAGTACTTC.

This clone was recorded once. This chain uses TRBV4-1 with TRBJ1-3; TRBD1 aligns across 11 bases. The CDR3 length is 16 residues. V gave up 1 base and J gave up 2 bases; unmatched junction bases: 1. Germline V gives CDR1 MGHRA, CDR2 YSYEKL. The CDR3 spells CASSQGGQGAGNTIYF. The DNA for the CDR3 is TGCGCCAGCAGCCAAGGGGGACAGGGGGCTGGAAACACCATATATTTT.

This clone was found a few times. CDR3 nucleotides: TGCGCCAGCAGCCAAGATAGTACCAAAACCTATGGCTACACCTTC. This translates into CASSQDSTKTYGYTF. The chain combines TRBV4-3 with TRBJ1-2; D ambiguous. This CDR3 has 15 amino acids. The V end lost 0 bases, the J end lost 4 bases, and 12 bases lay between the germline ends. The V gene's germline CDR1 is LGHNA and CDR2 YSLEER.